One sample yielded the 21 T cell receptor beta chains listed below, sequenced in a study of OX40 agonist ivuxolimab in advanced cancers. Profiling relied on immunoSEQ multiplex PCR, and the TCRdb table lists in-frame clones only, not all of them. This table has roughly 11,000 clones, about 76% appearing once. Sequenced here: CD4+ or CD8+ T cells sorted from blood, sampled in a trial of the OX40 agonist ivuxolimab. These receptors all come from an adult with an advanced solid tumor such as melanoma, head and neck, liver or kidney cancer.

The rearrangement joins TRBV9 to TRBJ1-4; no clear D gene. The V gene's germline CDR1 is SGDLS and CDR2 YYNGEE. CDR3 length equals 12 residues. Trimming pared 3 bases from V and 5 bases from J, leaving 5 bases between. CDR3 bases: TGTGCCAGCAGCGACGGGAATGAAAAACTGTTTTTT. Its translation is CASSDGNEKLFF.

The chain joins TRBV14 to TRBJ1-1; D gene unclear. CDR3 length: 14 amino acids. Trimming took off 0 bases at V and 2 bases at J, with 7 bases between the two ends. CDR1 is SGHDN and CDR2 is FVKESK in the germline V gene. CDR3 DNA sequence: TGTGCCAGCAGCCAAGAGTGGGTCAACACTGAAGCTTTCTTT. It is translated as CASSQEWVNTEAFF.

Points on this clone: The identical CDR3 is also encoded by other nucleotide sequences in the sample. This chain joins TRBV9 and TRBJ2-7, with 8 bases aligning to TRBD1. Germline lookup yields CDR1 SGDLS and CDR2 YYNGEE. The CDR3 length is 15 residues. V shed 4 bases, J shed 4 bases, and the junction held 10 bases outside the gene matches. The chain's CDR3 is CASSISGQANYEQYF. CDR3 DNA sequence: TGTGCCAGCAGCATCTCGGGACAGGCTAATTACGAGCAGTACTTC.

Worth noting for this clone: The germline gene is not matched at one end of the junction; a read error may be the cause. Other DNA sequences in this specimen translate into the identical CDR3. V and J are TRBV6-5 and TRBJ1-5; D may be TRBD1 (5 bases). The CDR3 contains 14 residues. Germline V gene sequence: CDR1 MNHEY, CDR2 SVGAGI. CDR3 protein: CASSYGAGYQPQHF. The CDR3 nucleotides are TGTGCCAGCAGTTACGGGGCAGGGTATCAGCCCCAACATTTT.

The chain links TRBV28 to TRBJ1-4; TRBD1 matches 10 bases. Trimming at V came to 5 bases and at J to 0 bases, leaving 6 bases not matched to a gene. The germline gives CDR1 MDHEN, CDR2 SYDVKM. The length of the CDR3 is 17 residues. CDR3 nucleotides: TGTGCCAGCAGTGCCGGGACAGGGGTATCAACTAATGAAAAACTGTTTTTT. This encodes CASSAGTGVSTNEKLFF.

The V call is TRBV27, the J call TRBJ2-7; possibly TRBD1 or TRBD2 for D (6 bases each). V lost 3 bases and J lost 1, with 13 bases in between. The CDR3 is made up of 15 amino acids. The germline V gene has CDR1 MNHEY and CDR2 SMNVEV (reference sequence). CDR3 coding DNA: TGTGCCAGCAGTTTGCCCGGGGGCCTTTCCTACGAGCAGTACTTC. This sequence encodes CASSLPGGLSYEQYF.

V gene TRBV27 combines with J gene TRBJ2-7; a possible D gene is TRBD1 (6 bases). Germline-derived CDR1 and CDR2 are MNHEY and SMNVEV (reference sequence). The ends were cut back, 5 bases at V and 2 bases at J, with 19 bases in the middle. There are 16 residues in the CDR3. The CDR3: CASSLKRTEKPYEQYF. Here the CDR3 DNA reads TGTGCCAGCAGTCTTAAACGGACAGAGAAACCCTACGAGCAGTACTTC.

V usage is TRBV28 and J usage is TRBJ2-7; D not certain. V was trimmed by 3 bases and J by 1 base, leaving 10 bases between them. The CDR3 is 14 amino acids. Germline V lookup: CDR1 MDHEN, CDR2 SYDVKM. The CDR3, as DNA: TGTGCCAGCAGTTTCACCCCATTTTCCTACGAGCAGTACTTC. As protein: CASSFTPFSYEQYF.

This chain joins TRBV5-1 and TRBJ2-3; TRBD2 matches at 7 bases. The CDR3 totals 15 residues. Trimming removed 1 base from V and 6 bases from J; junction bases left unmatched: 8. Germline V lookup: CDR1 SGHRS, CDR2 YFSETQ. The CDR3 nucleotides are TGCGCCAGCAGCTTGCGGGGGAGCGGGATGGATACGCAGTATTTT. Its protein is CASSLRGSGMDTQYF.

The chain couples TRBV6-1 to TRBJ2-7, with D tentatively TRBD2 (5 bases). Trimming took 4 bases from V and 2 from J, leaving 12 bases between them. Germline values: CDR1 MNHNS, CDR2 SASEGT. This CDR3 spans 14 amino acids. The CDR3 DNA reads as TGTGCCAGCAGTGGATTTTCCGGGACCTACGAGCAGTACTTC. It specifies CASSGFSGTYEQYF.

CDR3 sequence (DNA): TGTGCCATCCAGGACAGGGGCGACTACGAGCAGTACTTC. Residues: CAIQDRGDYEQYF. The gene calls are TRBV14 and TRBJ2-7; TRBD1 matches at 9 bases. There are 13 residues in the CDR3. Germline loops: CDR1 SGHDN, CDR2 FVKESK. Trimming at V came to 10 bases and at J to 3 bases, leaving 7 bases not matched to a gene.

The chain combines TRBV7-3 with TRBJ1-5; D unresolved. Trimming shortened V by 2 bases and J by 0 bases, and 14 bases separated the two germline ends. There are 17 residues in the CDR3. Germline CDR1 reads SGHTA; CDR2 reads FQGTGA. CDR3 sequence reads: CASSLDALAYSNQPQHF. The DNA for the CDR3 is TGTGCCAGCAGCTTAGACGCGTTAGCTTATAGCAATCAGCCCCAGCATTTT.

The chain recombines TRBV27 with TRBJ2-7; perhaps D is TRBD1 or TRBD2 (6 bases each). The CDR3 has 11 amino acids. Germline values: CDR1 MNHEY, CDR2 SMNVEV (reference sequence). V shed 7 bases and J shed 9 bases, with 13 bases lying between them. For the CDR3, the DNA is TGTGCCAGCACAAAGGGGGGCGTGCAGTACTTC. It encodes CASTKGGVQYF.

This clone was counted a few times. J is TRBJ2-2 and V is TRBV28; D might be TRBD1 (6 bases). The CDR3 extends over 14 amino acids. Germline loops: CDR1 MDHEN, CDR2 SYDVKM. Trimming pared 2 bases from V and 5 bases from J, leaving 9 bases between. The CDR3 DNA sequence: TGTGCCAGCAGTTTAATCAGGGGTACCGGGGAGCTGTTTTTT. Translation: CASSLIRGTGELFF.

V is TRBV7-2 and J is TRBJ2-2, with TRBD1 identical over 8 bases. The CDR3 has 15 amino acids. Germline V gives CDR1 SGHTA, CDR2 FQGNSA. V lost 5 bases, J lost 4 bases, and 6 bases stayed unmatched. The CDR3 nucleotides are TGTGCCAGCAGCGACAGGGGCAGGATCACCGGGGAGCTGTTTTTT. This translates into CASSDRGRITGELFF.

CDR3 nucleotide sequence: TGTGCCAGCAGCCCGACGGCTGGCAGGGGCGCTTATTTCTTT. It is translated as CASSPTAGRGAYFF. The rearrangement uses TRBV9 and TRBJ1-1, with D possibly being TRBD1 (6 bases). Germline V gene sequence: CDR1 SGDLS, CDR2 YYNGEE. This CDR3 has 14 residues. The V end lost 4 bases, the J end lost 13 bases, and 23 bases lay between the germline ends.

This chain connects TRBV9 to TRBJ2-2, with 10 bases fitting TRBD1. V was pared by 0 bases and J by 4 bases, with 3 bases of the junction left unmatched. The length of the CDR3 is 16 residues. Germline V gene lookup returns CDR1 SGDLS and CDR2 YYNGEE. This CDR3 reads CASSVGDRGSTGELFF. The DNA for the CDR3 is TGTGCCAGCAGCGTAGGGGACAGGGGATCCACCGGGGAGCTGTTTTTT.

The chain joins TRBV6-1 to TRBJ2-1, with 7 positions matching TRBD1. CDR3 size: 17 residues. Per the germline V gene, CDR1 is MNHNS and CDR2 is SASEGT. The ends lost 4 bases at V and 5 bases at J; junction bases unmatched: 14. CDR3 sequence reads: CASSGDSNKPQNNEQFF. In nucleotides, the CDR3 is TGTGCCAGCAGTGGGGACAGCAACAAACCCCAAAACAATGAGCAGTTCTTC.

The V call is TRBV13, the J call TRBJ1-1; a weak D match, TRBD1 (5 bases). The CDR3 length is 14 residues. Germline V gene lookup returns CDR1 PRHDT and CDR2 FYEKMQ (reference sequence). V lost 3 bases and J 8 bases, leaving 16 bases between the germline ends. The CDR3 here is CASSLGRTLIEAFF. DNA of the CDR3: TGTGCCAGCAGCTTGGGGCGGACGTTGATAGAAGCTTTCTTT.

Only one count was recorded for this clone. CDR3 sequence (DNA): TGTGCCAGCAGCCCCAGCCTCGTTCCTATGGTCTACACCTTC. Translated: CASSPSLVPMVYTF. The chain recombines TRBV7-9 with TRBJ1-2; D unresolved. Between the trimmed V and J ends, which lost 5 bases and 10 bases, there was a span of 20 bases. The CDR3 covers 14 residues. Germline assignment: CDR1 SEHNR and CDR2 FQNEAQ (reference sequence).

The CDR3 nucleotides read TGTGCCAGCAGTTTCCCCACGGGGCCCCAGCATTTT. Its translation is CASSFPTGPQHF. The chain couples TRBV27 to TRBJ1-5; D remains ambiguous. Germline assignment: CDR1 MNHEY and CDR2 SMNVEV (reference sequence). The V end lost 3 bases, the J end lost 9 bases, and 9 bases lay between the germline ends. The CDR3 loop spans 12 amino acids.